The T cell receptor beta chain described here comes from a study of blood T cell repertoires in COVID-19. The participants were between 18 and 89 years old and came from about two dozen US areas. Only in-frame clones appear in the TCRdb table, and some are missing; sequencing was by immunoSEQ multiplex PCR. Of hundreds of thousands of clones listed, 87% are singletons. The CDR3 spans 11 residues. V was shortened by 9 bases and J by 3 bases, with 8 bases between the two germline ends. Germline V gene lookup returns CDR1 SNHLY and CDR2 FYNNEI. Material: PBMCs or T cells enriched from blood (not recorded which). The TCR originated in a young woman with acute COVID-19. This chain uses TRBV2 with TRBJ2-5, with D perhaps TRBD1 (5 bases). The CDR3 DNA sequence: TGTGCCAGAAACAGGAAAGAGACCCAGTACTTC. Translating gives CARNRKETQYF.